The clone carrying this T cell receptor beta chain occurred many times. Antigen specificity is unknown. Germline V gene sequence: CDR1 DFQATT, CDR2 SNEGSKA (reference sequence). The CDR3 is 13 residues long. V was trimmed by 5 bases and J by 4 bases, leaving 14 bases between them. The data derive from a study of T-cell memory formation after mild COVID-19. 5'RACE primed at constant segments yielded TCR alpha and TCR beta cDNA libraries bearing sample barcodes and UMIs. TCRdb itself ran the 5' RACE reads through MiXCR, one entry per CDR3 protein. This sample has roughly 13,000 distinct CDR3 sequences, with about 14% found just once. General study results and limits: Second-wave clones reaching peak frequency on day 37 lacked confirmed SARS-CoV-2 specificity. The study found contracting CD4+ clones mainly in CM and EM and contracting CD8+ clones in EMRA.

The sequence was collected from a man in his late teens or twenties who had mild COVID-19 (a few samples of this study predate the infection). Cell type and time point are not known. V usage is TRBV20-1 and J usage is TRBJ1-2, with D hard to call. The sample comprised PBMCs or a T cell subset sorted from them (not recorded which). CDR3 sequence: CSALYGGIYGYTF. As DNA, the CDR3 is TGCAGTGCTCTGTACGGTGGGATCTATGGCTACACCTTC.